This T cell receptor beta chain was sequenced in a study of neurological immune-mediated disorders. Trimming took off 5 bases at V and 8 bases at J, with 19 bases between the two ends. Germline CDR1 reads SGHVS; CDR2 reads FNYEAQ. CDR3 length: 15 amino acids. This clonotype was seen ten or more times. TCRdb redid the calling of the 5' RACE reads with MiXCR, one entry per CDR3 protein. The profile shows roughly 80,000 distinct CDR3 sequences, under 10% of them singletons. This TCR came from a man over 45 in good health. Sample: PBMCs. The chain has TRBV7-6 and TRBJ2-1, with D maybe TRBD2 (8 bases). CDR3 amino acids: CASSVHRGRGDEQFF. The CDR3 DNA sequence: TGTGCCAGCAGCGTTCATAGGGGGCGGGGGGATGAGCAGTTCTTC.